This TCR beta chain was sequenced during a study of cytomegalovirus exposure and HLA in healthy donors. Study-level information: Previous work identified roughly 110 million unique TCR beta sequences from around 200 million T cells. Findings and limits, study-wide: What TCR beta sequences reportedly achieved was accurate prediction of HLA-A and HLA-B alleles in most subjects.

It was with 60 Vbeta and 13 Jbeta primers that the PCR ran. Assay: immunoSEQ multiplex PCR; the TCRdb copy retains only in-frame clones and omits some. Among 120,000 or so clones listed, approximately 83% were seen once. Concerning this clone itself: Its antigen is not known.

Germline values: CDR1 SGDLS, CDR2 YYNGEE. The CDR3 has 12 residues. The ends lost 2 bases at V and 11 bases at J; junction bases unmatched: 4. Likely unrecorded immune exposures existed in these nominally healthy donors. The rearrangement joins TRBV9 to TRBJ2-5; TRBD1 matches 9 bases. Sample: PBMCs. The source is a woman aged 40 to 49 in good health and CMV-seropositive. The CDR3 here is CASSVRTGEQYF. The CDR3 DNA is TGTGCCAGCAGCGTGCGGACAGGGGAGCAGTACTTC.